What follows is one T cell receptor beta chain and its context. This specimen comes from a study of control samples from healthy donors and cancer patients. Germline assignment: CDR1 SGHAT and CDR2 FQNNGV. This CDR3 has 15 amino acids. The V gene end was trimmed by 5 bases and the J gene end by 5 bases; junction bases not matched to a gene: 8. Repertoires were generated with immunoSEQ multiplex PCR, while TCRdb's copy carries only in-frame clones and drops some. In the table there are about 120,000 clones, roughly 87% of which are singletons. V gene TRBV11-2 combines with J gene TRBJ1-1; 10 bases align to TRBD1. The specimen sequenced was blood. The TCR originated in a man between 35 and 55 years old in good health. CDR3 sequence (DNA): TGTGCCAGCAGCCCTCAGACAGGGGGCAAGACTGAAGCTTTCTTT. It specifies CASSPQTGGKTEAFF.